This record covers a single T cell receptor (beta chain). Its specificity is unknown. CDR1 is SGHVS and CDR2 is FQNEAQ in the germline V gene. This CDR3 spans 15 amino acids. Deletions cut 6 bases from V and 0 bases from J, with 12 bases between. The data belong to a study of cytomegalovirus exposure and HLA in healthy donors. Notes on the study in general: Later analysis identified a missense DCLRE1C variant that was linked to TCR beta V- and J-gene trimming. Under in vitro conditions, a few CMV-associated chains were confirmed as specific for CMV antigens.

PCR primers comprised 60 Vbeta and 13 Jbeta primers. Method: immunoSEQ multiplex PCR; TCRdb's copy keeps in-frame clones and lacks some. The sample yields over 100,000 clones, roughly 70% seen once. This clonotype was sampled from a man aged 30 to 45 in good health and CMV-seropositive. Sequencing input: PBMCs. The chain couples TRBV7-8 to TRBJ1-3; no firm D call. This chain's CDR3 is CASSFLPSSGNTIYF. CDR3 sequence (DNA): TGTGCCAGCAGTTTTCTACCGTCCTCTGGAAACACCATATATTTT. Full variable domain (rest looked up from reference TRBV7-8 and TRBJ1-3): GAGVSQSPRYKVAKRGQDVALRCDPISGHVSLFWYQQALGQGPEFLTYFQNEAQLDKSGLPSDRFFAERPEGSVSTLKIQRTQQEDSAVYLCASSFLPSSGNTIYFGEGSWLTVV.